What follows are 2 T cell receptor beta chains derived from one specimen sequenced in a study of blood T cell repertoires in COVID-19. The assay was immunoSEQ multiplex PCR, and TCRdb's table has in-frame clones only and misses some. The sample has about 440,000 clones; about 90% are singletons. The material sequenced was PBMCs or T cells enriched from blood (not recorded which). These receptor sequences come from a man between 18 and 35 years old who had recovered from COVID-19.

The rearrangement uses TRBV7-2 and TRBJ1-4, with D possibly being TRBD1 (6 bases). Trimming removed 3 bases from V and 5 bases from J, with 16 bases in between. The CDR3 covers 16 residues. CDR1 and CDR2 (germline): SGHTA, FQGNSA. The CDR3 region is CASSFQGFLRNEKLFF. The CDR3 DNA reads as TGTGCCAGCAGCTTTCAGGGGTTCCTACGAAATGAAAAACTGTTTTTT.

This clone appeared a few times. The V and J genes are TRBV4-1 and TRBJ2-3; possible D gene TRBD1, 6 bases. V was trimmed by 0 bases and J by 2 bases, leaving 9 bases between them. The CDR3 loop spans 15 amino acids. CDR1 is MGHRA, CDR2 YSYEKL, per germline. CDR3 in amino acids: CASSQDGDITDTQYF. CDR3 nucleotide sequence: TGCGCCAGCAGCCAAGATGGGGACATCACAGATACGCAGTATTTT.